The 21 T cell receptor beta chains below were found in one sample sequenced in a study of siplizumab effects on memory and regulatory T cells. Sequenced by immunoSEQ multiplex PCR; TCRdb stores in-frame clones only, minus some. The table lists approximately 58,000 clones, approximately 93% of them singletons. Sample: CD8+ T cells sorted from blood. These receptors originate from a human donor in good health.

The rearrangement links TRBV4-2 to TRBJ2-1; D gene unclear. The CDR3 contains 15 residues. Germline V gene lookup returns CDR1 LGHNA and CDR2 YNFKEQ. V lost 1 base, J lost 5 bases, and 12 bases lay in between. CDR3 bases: TGTGCCAGCAGCCAAGGTCTTACCACACACAATGAGCAGTTCTTC. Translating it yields CASSQGLTTHNEQFF.

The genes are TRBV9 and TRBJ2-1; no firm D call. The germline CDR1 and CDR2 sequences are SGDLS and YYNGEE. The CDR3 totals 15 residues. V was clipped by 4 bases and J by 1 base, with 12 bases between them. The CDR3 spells CASSTLGFSYNEQFF. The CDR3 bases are TGTGCCAGCAGCACACTCGGGTTTTCCTACAATGAGCAGTTCTTC.

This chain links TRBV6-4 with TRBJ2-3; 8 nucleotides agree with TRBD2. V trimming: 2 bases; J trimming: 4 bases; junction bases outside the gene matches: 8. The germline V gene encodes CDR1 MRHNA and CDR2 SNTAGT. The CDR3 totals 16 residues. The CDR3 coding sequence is TGTGCCAGCAGTGACAGCGCGGGAGGATCTGCAGATACGCAGTATTTT. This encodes CASSDSAGGSADTQYF.

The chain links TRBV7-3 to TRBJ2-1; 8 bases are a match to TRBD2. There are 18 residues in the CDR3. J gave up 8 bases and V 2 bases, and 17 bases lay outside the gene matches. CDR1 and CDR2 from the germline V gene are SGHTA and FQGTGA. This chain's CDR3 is CASSLAGLDVKVGYEQFF. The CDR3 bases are TGTGCCAGCAGCTTAGCGGGACTAGACGTAAAAGTCGGCTATGAGCAGTTCTTC. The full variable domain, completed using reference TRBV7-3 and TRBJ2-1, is GAGVSQTPSNKVTEKGKYVELRCDPISGHTALYWYRQSLGQGPEFLIYFQGTGAADDSGLPNDRFFAVRPEGSVSTLKIQRTERGDSAVYLCASSLAGLDVKVGYEQFFGPGTRLTVL.

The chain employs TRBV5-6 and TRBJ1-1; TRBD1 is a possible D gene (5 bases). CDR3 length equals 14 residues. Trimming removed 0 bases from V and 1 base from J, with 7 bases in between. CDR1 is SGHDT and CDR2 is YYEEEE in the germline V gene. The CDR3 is CASSLAGGNTEAFF. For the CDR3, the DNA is TGTGCCAGCAGCTTGGCCGGGGGGAACACTGAAGCTTTCTTT. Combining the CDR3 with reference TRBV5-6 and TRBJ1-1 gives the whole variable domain DAGVTQSPTHLIKTRGQQVTLRCSPKSGHDTVSWYQQALGQGPQFIFQYYEEEERQRGNFPDRFSGHQFPNYSSELNVNALLLGDSALYLCASSLAGGNTEAFFGQGTRLTVV.

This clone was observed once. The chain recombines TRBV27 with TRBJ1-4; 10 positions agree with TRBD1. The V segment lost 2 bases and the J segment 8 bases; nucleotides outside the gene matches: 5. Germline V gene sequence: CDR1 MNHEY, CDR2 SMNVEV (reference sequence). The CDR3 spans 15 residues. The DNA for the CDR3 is TGTGCCAGCAGTTTAGGAGGACAGGGGGAGGAAAAACTGTTTTTT. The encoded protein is CASSLGGQGEEKLFF.

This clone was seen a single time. CDR3 in amino acids: CASSSSRGRGAQHF. The CDR3 DNA is TGTGCCAGCAGTTCTTCCAGGGGGAGAGGGGCCCAGCATTTT. The chain uses TRBV28 and TRBJ1-5, with 7 positions matching TRBD1. CDR3 size: 14 residues. The ends lost 4 bases at V and 11 bases at J; junction bases unmatched: 11. The germline gives CDR1 MDHEN, CDR2 SYDVKM. Looking up the rest from reference TRBV28 and TRBJ1-5 gives the full variable domain: DVKVTQSSRYLVKRTGEKVFLECVQDMDHENMFWYRQDPGLGLRLIYFSYDVKMKEKGDIPEGYSVSREKKERFSLILESASTNQTSMYLCASSSSRGRGAQHFGDGTRLSIL.

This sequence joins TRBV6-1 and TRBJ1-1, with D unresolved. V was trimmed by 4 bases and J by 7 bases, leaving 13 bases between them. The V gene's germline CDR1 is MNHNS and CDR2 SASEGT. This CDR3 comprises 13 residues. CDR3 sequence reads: CASSVWQRDEAFF. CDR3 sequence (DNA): TGTGCCAGCAGTGTTTGGCAGAGAGATGAAGCTTTCTTT.

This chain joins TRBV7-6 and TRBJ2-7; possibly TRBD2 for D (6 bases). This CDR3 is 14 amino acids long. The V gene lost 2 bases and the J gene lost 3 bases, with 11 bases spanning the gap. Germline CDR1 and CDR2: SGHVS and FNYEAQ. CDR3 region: CASSLRLASYEQYF. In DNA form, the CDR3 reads TGTGCCAGCAGCTTACGGCTAGCGAGCTACGAGCAGTACTTC.

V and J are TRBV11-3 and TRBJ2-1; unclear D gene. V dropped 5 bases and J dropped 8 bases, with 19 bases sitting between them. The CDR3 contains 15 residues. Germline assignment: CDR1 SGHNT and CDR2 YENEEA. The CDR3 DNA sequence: TGTGCCAGCAGCGTGACTCCTCCTCCTACCGATGAGCAGTTCTTC. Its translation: CASSVTPPPTDEQFF.

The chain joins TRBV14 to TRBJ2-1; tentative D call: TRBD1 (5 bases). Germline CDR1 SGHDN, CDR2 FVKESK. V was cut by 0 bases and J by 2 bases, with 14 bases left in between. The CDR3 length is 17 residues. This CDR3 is CASSQDRGHRPYNEQFF. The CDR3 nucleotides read TGTGCCAGCAGCCAAGATAGAGGACACCGACCCTACAATGAGCAGTTCTTC. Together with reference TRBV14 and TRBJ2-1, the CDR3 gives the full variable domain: EAGVTQFPSHSVIEKGQTVTLRCDPISGHDNLYWYRRVMGKEIKFLLHFVKESKQDESGMPNNRFLAERTGGTYSTLKVQPAELEDSGVYFCASSQDRGHRPYNEQFFGPGTRLTVL.

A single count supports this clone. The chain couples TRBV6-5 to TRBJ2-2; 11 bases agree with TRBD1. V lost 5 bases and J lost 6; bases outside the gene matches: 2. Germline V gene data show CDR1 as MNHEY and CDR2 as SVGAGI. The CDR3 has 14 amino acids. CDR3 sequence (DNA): TGTGCCAGCAGTAAGGGACAGGGGGCCGGGGAGCTGTTTTTT. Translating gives CASSKGQGAGELFF.

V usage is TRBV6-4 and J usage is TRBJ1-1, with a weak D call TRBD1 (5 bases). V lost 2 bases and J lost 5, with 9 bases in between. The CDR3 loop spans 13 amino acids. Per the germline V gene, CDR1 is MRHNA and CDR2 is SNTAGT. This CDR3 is CASSDVPGTEAFF. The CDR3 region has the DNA TGTGCCAGCAGTGACGTACCAGGGACTGAAGCTTTCTTT.

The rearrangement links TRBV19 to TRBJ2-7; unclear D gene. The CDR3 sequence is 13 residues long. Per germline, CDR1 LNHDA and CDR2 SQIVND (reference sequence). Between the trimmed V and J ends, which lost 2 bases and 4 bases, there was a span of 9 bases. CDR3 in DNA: TGTGCCAGTAGTATATACCTGTCGTACGAGCAGTACTTC. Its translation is CASSIYLSYEQYF.

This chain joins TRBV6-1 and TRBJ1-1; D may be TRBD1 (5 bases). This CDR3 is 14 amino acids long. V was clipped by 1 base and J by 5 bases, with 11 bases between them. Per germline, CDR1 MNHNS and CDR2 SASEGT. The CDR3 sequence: CASSEGRERTEAFF. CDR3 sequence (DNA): TGTGCCAGCAGTGAAGGCAGGGAAAGGACTGAAGCTTTCTTT.

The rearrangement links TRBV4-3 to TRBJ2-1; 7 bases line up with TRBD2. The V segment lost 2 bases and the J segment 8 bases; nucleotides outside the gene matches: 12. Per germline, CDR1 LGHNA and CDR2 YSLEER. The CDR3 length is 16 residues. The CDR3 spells CASSQPSSGISHEQFF. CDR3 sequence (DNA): TGCGCCAGCAGCCAACCCTCCAGCGGGATAAGCCATGAGCAGTTCTTC.

This chain's CDR3 is CASRSLPGSNGEQYF. In nucleotides, the CDR3 is TGTGCCAGCAGATCTCTTCCGGGATCCAACGGCGAGCAGTACTTC. V and J are TRBV5-4 and TRBJ2-7; possible D gene TRBD2, 5 bases. Trimming took off 5 bases at V and 6 bases at J, with 21 bases between the two ends. This CDR3 has 15 residues. Germline CDR1 is SGHNT and CDR2 is YYREEE (reference sequence).

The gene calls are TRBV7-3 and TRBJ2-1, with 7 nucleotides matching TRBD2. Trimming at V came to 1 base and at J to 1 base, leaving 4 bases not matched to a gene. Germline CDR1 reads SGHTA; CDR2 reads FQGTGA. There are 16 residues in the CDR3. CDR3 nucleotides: TGTGCCAGCAGCTTAAACCCGGGAGGTTCCTACAATGAGCAGTTCTTC. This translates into CASSLNPGGSYNEQFF.

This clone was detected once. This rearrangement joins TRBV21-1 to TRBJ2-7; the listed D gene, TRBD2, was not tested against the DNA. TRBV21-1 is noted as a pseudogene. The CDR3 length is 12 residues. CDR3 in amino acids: CAAYLSSYEQYF. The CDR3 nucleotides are TGTGCCGCCTATCTAAGCTCCTACGAGCAGTACTTC.

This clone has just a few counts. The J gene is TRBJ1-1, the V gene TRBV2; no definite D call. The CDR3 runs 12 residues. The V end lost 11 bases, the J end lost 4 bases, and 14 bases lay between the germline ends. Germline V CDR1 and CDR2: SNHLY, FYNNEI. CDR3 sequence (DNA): TGTGCCGGAAGCCTATCGGGCACTGAAGCTTTCTTT. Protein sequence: CAGSLSGTEAFF. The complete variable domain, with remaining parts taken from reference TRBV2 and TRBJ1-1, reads EPEVTQTPSHQVTQMGQEVILRCVPISNHLYFYWYRQILGQKVEFLVSFYNNEISEKSEIFDDQFSVERPDGSNFTLKIRSTKLEDSAMYFCAGSLSGTEAFFGQGTRLTVV.

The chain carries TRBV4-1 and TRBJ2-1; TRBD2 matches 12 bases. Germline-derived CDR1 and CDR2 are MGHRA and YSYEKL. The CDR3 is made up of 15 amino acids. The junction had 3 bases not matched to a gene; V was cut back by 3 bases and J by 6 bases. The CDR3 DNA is TGCGCCAGCAGCCAGTTGACTAGCGGGGGCAATGAGCAGTTCTTC. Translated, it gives CASSQLTSGGNEQFF.